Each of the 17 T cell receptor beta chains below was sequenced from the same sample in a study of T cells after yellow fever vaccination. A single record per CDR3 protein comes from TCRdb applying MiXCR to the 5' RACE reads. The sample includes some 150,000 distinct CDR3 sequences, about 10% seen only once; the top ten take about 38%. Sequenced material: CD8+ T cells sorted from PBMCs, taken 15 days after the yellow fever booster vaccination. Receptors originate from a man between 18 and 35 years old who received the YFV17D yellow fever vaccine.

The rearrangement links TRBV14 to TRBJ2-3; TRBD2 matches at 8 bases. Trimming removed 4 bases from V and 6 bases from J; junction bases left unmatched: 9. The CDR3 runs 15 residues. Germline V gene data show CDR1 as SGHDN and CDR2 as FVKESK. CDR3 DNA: TGTGCCAGCAGCCTCCTGACTAGCGCGGGGGATACGCAGTATTTT. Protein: CASSLLTSAGDTQYF.

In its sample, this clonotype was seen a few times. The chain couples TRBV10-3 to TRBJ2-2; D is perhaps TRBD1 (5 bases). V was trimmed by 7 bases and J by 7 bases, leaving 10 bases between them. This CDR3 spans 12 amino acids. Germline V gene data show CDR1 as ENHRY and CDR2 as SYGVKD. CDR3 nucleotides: TGTGCCATCAATGAAGGGGACGGGGAGCTGTTTTTT. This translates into CAINEGDGELFF.

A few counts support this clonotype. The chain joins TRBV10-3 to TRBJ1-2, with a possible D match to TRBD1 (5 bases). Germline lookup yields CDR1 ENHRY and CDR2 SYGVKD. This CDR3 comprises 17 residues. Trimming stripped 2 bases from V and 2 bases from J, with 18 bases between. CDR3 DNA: TGTGCCATCAGTGAGCCGAACACCGACAGCCTGAACTATGGCTACACCTTC. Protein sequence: CAISEPNTDSLNYGYTF.

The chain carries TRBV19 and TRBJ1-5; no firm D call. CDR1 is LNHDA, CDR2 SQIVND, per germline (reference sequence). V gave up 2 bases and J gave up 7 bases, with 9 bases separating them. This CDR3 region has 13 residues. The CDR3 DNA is TGTGCCAGTAGTATATATTGGGGACAGCCCCAGCATTTT. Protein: CASSIYWGQPQHF.

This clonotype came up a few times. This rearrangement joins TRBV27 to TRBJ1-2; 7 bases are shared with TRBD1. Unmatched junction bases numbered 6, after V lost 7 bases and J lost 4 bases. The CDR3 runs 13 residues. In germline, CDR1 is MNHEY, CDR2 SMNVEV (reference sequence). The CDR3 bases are TGTGCCAGCAAAACAGGGGACTTCTATGGCTACACCTTC. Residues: CASKTGDFYGYTF.

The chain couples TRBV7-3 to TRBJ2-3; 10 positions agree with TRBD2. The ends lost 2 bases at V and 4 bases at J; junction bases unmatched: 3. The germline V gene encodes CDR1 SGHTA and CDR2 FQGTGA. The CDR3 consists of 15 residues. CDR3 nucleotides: TGTGCCAGCAGCTTATTAGCGGGGGGCTCAGATACGCAGTATTTT. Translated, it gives CASSLLAGGSDTQYF.

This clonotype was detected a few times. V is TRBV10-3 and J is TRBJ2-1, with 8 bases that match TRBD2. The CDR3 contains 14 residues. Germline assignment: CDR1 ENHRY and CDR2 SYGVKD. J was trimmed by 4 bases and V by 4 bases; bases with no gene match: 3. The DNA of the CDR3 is TGTGCCATCAGTGGGGGACTAGATTACAATGAGCAGTTCTTC. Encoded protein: CAISGGLDYNEQFF.

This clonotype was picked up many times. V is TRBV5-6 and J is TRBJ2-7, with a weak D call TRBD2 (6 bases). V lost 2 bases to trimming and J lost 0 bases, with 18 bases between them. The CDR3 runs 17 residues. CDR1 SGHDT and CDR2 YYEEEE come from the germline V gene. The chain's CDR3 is CASSFRGRRGSSYEQYV. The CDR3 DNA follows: TGTGCCAGCAGCTTTCGCGGGCGGAGGGGAAGCTCCTACGAGCAGTACGTC.

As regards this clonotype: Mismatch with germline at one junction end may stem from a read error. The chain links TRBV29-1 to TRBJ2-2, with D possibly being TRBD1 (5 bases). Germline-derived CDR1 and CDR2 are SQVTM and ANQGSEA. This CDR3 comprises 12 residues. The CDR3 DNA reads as TGCAGCGTCGAAGGGGATGGCGGGGAGCTGTTTTTT. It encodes CSVEGDGGELFF.

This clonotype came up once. DNA for the CDR3: TGTGCCAGCAGTTTTTGGGGGTTTAGCAATCAGCCCCAGCATTTT. Amino acid sequence: CASSFWGFSNQPQHF. This sequence joins TRBV28 and TRBJ1-5, with a possible D match to TRBD1 (5 bases). V was shortened by 3 bases and J by 0 bases, with 9 bases between the two germline ends. The CDR3 extends over 15 amino acids. Germline loops: CDR1 MDHEN, CDR2 SYDVKM.

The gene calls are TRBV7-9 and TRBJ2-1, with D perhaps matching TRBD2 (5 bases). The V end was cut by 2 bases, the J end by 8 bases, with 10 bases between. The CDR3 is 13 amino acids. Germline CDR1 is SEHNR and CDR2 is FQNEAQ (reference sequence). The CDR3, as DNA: TGTGCCAGCAGCTTACGAGGGAACGATGAGCAGTTCTTC. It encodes CASSLRGNDEQFF.

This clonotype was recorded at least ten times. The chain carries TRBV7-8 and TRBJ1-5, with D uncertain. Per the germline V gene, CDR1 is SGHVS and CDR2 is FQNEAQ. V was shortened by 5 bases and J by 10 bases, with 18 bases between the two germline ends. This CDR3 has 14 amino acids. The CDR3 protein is CASSPLPLSPPQHF. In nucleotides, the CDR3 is TGTGCCAGCAGCCCGCTTCCTCTGTCCCCCCCCCAGCATTTT.

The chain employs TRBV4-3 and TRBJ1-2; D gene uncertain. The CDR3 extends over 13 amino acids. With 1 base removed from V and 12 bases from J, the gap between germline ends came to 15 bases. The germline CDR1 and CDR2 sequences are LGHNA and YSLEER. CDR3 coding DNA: TGCGCCAGCAGCCAAGGTACGAGGGCGGCCGACACCTTC. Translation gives CASSQGTRAADTF.

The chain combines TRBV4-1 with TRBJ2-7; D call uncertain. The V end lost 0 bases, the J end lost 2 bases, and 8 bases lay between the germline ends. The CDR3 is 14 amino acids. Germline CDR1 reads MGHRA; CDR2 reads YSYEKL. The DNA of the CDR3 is TGCGCCAGCAGCCAAGAAGTACGGACCTACGAGCAGTACTTC. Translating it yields CASSQEVRTYEQYF.

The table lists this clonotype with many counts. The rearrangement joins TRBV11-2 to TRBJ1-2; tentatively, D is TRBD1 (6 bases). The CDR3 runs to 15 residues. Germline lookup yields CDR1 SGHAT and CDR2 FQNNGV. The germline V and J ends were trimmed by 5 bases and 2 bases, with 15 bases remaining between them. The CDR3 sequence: CASSPRGGANYGYTF. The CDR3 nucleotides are TGTGCCAGCAGCCCACGGGGGGGCGCGAACTATGGCTACACCTTC.

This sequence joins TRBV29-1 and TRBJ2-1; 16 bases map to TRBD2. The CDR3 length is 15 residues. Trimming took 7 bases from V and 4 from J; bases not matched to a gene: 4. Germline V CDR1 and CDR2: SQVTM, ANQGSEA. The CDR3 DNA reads TGCAGCGCCGAGGGACTAGCGGGGGGGTACAATGAGCAGTTCTTC. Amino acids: CSAEGLAGGYNEQFF.

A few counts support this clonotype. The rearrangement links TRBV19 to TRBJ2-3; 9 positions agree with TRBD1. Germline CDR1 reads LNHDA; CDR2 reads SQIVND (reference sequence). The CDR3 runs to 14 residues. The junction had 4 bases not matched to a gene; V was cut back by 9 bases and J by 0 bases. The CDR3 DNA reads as TGTGCCAGCGCGGACAGGGGAAGCACAGATACGCAGTATTTT. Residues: CASADRGSTDTQYF. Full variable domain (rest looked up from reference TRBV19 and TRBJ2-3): DGGITQSPKYLFRKEGQNVTLSCEQNLNHDAMYWYRQDPGQGLRLIYYSQIVNDFQKGDIAEGYSVSREKKESFPLTVTSAQKNPTAFYLCASADRGSTDTQYFGPGTRLTVL.